These 18 T cell receptor beta chains originate from one sample sequenced in a study of blood T cell repertoires in COVID-19. Profiling relied on immunoSEQ multiplex PCR, and the TCRdb table lists in-frame clones only, not all of them. Of about 51,000 clones detected, about 86% appear once; the ten largest clones hold over 3.5%. Sequenced material: peripheral blood. Receptor source: a man older than 75 with active COVID-19.

This chain connects TRBV5-4 to TRBJ2-7; 11 nucleotides line up with TRBD2. Germline CDR1 reads SGHNT; CDR2 reads YYREEE (reference sequence). V was clipped by 0 bases and J by 4 bases; unmatched bases: 6. There are 16 residues in the CDR3. CDR3 DNA: TGTGCCAGCAGCTTGGGGCTAGCGGGAGGAAGGTACGAGCAGTACTTC. Its translation is CASSLGLAGGRYEQYF.

This rearrangement joins TRBV6-5 to TRBJ2-1, with D possibly TRBD1 on 6 matching bases. Germline V CDR1 and CDR2: MNHEY, SVGAGI. The CDR3 contains 13 residues. Trimming took off 6 bases at V and 5 bases at J, with 11 bases between the two ends. CDR3 region: CASRGAGDNEQFF. The CDR3 DNA reads as TGTGCCAGCAGGGGCGCAGGGGACAATGAGCAGTTCTTC.

The rearrangement joins TRBV6-2 or TRBV6-3 to TRBJ1-5; D gene ambiguous. Germline V gene data show CDR1 as MNHEY and CDR2 as SVGEGT. Trimming stripped 2 bases from V and 4 bases from J, with 12 bases between. The CDR3 has 15 amino acids. As DNA, the CDR3 is TGTGCCAGCAGTTACGGGCAAACAGTTAATCAGCCCCAGCATTTT. It codes for CASSYGQTVNQPQHF.

This rearrangement joins TRBV6-5 to TRBJ2-1, with 7 bases that match TRBD2. V lost 2 bases to trimming and J lost 1 base; unmatched junction nucleotides: 2. CDR1 MNHEY and CDR2 SVGAGI come from the germline V gene. This CDR3 spans 15 amino acids. The CDR3 protein is CASSYRAGSYNEQFF. The CDR3 DNA is TGTGCCAGCAGTTACCGAGCGGGATCCTACAATGAGCAGTTCTTC.

This clone showed up just once. V is TRBV4-1 and J is TRBJ2-2; 7 bases are a match to TRBD1. V shed 4 bases and J 0 bases; nucleotides not matched to a gene: 2. The CDR3 runs to 15 residues. CDR1 MGHRA and CDR2 YSYEKL come from the germline V gene. The DNA for the CDR3 is TGCGCCAGCAGCCGACAGGGAACGAACACCGGGGAGCTGTTTTTT. This codes for CASSRQGTNTGELFF.

V usage is TRBV28 and J usage is TRBJ2-1, with 7 bases lining up with TRBD2. Trimming took 3 bases from V and 5 from J; bases not matched to a gene: 7. The CDR3 is 15 residues long. The V gene's germline CDR1 is MDHEN and CDR2 SYDVKM. The CDR3 region is CASSFLAGVNNEQFF. DNA for the CDR3: TGTGCCAGCAGTTTCCTGGCGGGGGTTAACAATGAGCAGTTCTTC.

The rearrangement links TRBV6-2 or TRBV6-3 to TRBJ1-2, with 9 bases that match TRBD1. CDR3 length: 17 amino acids. The junction had 14 bases not matched to a gene; V was cut back by 2 bases and J by 7 bases. The germline V gene encodes CDR1 MNHEY and CDR2 SVGEGT. In DNA form, the CDR3 reads TGTGCCAGCAGTTACCCCAAGAGGGTCCCGGACAGGGGTGGCTACACCTTC. As protein: CASSYPKRVPDRGGYTF.

The V call is TRBV7-2, the J call TRBJ2-2, with TRBD2 identical over 10 bases. Germline CDR1 reads SGHTA; CDR2 reads FQGNSA. This CDR3 has 15 residues. V lost 3 bases to trimming and J lost 5 bases; unmatched junction nucleotides: 3. CDR3 protein: CASSLLAGVTGELFF. CDR3 sequence (DNA): TGTGCCAGCAGCTTGCTAGCGGGAGTAACCGGGGAGCTGTTTTTT. The full variable domain, with the rest looked up from reference TRBV7-2 and TRBJ2-2, is GAGVSQSPSNKVTEKGKDVELRCDPISGHTALYWYRQSLGQGLEFLIYFQGNSAPDKSGLPSDRFSAERTGGSVSTLTIQRTQQEDSAVYLCASSLLAGVTGELFFGEGSRLTVL.

The chain joins TRBV7-2 to TRBJ2-7, with 10 positions matching TRBD2. Germline V gene data show CDR1 as SGHTA and CDR2 as FQGNSA. The CDR3 spans 14 residues. The trim removed 6 bases at V and 3 bases at J, leaving 5 bases unmatched. The DNA for the CDR3 is TGTGCCAGCAGTCTAGCGGGAGTAATCTACGAGCAGTACTTC. The encoded protein is CASSLAGVIYEQYF.

The V gene is TRBV4-1, the J gene TRBJ1-3; the D is unclear. Trimming shortened V by 0 bases and J by 0 bases, and 15 bases separated the two germline ends. There are 18 residues in the CDR3. Germline CDR1 is MGHRA and CDR2 is YSYEKL. As DNA, the CDR3 is TGCGCCAGCAGCCAAGATCTCGGGCGGGGAATCTCTGGAAACACCATATATTTT. It is translated as CASSQDLGRGISGNTIYF.

The CDR3 coding sequence is TGTGCCAGCAGCCAAGCCGGGACTAGCGGGACCGGGGAGCTGTTTTTT. This translates into CASSQAGTSGTGELFF. The chain combines TRBV3-1 (or the pseudogene TRBV3-2) with TRBJ2-2, with 12 bases fitting TRBD2. CDR1 and CDR2 from the germline V gene are LGHDT and YNNKEL (reference sequence). V lost 1 base to trimming and J lost 5 bases; unmatched junction nucleotides: 2. The CDR3 runs 16 residues.

The chain has TRBV25-1 and TRBJ1-2; 7 bases fit TRBD1. CDR1 and CDR2 (germline): MGHDK, SYGVNS. This CDR3 has 16 residues. V lost 2 bases to trimming and J lost 3 bases; unmatched junction nucleotides: 9. The DNA of the CDR3 is TGTGCCAGCAGTGAAAACCGGCCAGGGGGTGACTATGGCTACACCTTC. Its protein is CASSENRPGGDYGYTF.

The rearrangement uses TRBV19 and TRBJ1-3; 7 bases agree with TRBD1. The germline V gene encodes CDR1 LNHDA and CDR2 SQIVND (reference sequence). V lost 8 bases to trimming and J lost 4 bases; unmatched junction nucleotides: 5. There are 13 residues in the CDR3. The CDR3 region has the DNA TGTGCCAGTGAGACAGGGTCCGGAAACACCATATATTTT. Protein product: CASETGSGNTIYF.

The chain carries TRBV19 and TRBJ2-3; 7 positions match TRBD2. The CDR3 covers 16 residues. Germline V CDR1 and CDR2: LNHDA, SQIVND (reference sequence). The trim removed 3 bases at V and 3 bases at J, leaving 9 bases unmatched. CDR3 in amino acids: CASSIGLVTMTDTQYF. As DNA, the CDR3 is TGTGCCAGTAGTATCGGACTAGTAACCATGACAGATACGCAGTATTTT.

The rearrangement joins TRBV21-1 to TRBJ2-1; whether TRBD2, the table's D call, matches the DNA was not checked. TRBV21-1 is listed as a pseudogene. This CDR3 is built from 17 residues. The chain's CDR3 is CASSKKGLKFSINEQFF. As DNA, the CDR3 is TGTGCCAGCAGCAAAAAAGGACTAAAGTTTTCGATCAATGAGCAGTTCTTC.

The V gene is TRBV30, the J gene TRBJ1-2; maybe TRBD1 (6 bases). Germline CDR1 GTSNPN, CDR2 SVGIG (reference sequence). The CDR3 is 12 residues long. CDR3 amino acids: CAGQGSAVGYTF. The CDR3 coding sequence is TGTGCGGGGCAGGGGTCTGCTGTTGGCTACACCTTC.

The chain combines TRBV6-6 with TRBJ1-1; D remains unclear. V was shortened by 0 bases and J by 4 bases, with 9 bases between the two germline ends. This CDR3 is 14 amino acids long. From germline, CDR1 is MNHNY and CDR2 SVGAGI (reference sequence). The CDR3, as DNA: TGTGCCAGCAGTTACTCGAGAGCGGGCACTGAAGCTTTCTTT. Translated: CASSYSRAGTEAFF.

The chain has TRBV4-2 and TRBJ2-1, with TRBD2 identical over 10 bases. CDR1 and CDR2 (germline): LGHNA, YNFKEQ. This CDR3 contains 17 residues. Losses at the gene ends were 4 bases for V and 1 base for J; bases not matched to a gene: 7. This CDR3 reads CASSRQAGGLSYNEQFF. The CDR3 coding sequence is TGTGCCAGCAGCCGCCAAGCGGGAGGGTTGTCCTACAATGAGCAGTTCTTC.